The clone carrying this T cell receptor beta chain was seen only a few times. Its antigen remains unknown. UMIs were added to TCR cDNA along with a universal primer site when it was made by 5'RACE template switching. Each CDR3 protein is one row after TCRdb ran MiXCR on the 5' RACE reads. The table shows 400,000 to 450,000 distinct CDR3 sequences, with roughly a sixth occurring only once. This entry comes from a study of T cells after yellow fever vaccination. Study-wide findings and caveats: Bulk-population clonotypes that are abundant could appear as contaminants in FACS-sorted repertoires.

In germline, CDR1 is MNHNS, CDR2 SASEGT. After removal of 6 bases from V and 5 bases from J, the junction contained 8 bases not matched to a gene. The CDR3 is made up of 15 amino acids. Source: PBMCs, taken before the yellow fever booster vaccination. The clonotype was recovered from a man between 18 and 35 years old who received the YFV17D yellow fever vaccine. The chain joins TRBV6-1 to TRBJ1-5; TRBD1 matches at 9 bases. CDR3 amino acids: CASSARTGVDQPQHF. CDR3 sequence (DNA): TGTGCCAGCAGCGCTAGGACAGGGGTGGATCAGCCCCAGCATTTT.